Below are 9 T cell receptor beta chains sequenced from a single sample in a study of blood T cell repertoires in COVID-19. Assay used: immunoSEQ multiplex PCR; TCRdb lists only in-frame clones, some missing. The sample includes some 200,000 clones, 87% of them seen just once. Sequencing used PBMCs or T cells enriched from blood (not recorded which). These receptors all stem from a woman aged 25 to 39 who had recovered from COVID-19.

The chain has TRBV9 and TRBJ2-2; a weak D match, TRBD1 (7 bases). The CDR3 contains 16 residues. V lost 4 bases and J 2 bases, leaving 15 bases between the germline ends. Germline V gene lookup returns CDR1 SGDLS and CDR2 YYNGEE. CDR3 amino acids: CASSPFGGGNTGELFF. The DNA of the CDR3 is TGTGCCAGCAGCCCCTTCGGAGGGGGCAACACCGGGGAGCTGTTTTTT.

This clone was seen once. J is TRBJ1-4 and V is TRBV30; D is unresolved. Germline lookup yields CDR1 GTSNPN and CDR2 SVGIG (reference sequence). The CDR3 is made up of 13 amino acids. V was pared by 3 bases and J by 8 bases, with 13 bases between. Here the CDR3 DNA reads TGTGCCTGGAGAGCCTCTTTTAGCGAAAAACTGTTTTTT. Protein product: CAWRASFSEKLFF.

Comment on this clone: Sequence at one end of the junction differs from germline and may be a read error. V is TRBV5-5 and J is TRBJ2-4; D perhaps matches TRBD2 (6 bases). The CDR3 extends over 14 amino acids. Per the germline V gene, CDR1 is SGHKS and CDR2 is YYEKEE (reference sequence). This CDR3 reads CASSPEGRGQGVDF. CDR3 coding DNA: TGTGCCAGCAGCCCGGAGGGGAGAGGGCAGGGTGTTGACTTC.

This chain joins TRBV19 and TRBJ2-5, with D possibly being TRBD2 (6 bases). The J call may be mistaken, given a closer DNA end match to TRBJ2-7. CDR1 and CDR2 (germline): LNHDA, SQIVND (reference sequence). The CDR3 totals 15 residues. The CDR3 nucleotides are TGTGCCGTCGGAGGGGCAACCGGGGGTTCCTACGAGCAGTACTTC. Protein sequence: CAVGGATGGSYEQYF.

The chain recombines TRBV6-4 with TRBJ2-2; the match to TRBD1 covers 10 bases. The germline CDR1 and CDR2 sequences are MRHNA and SNTAGT. This CDR3 is built from 14 residues. The V segment lost 8 bases and the J segment 3 bases; nucleotides outside the gene matches: 3. The DNA of the CDR3 is TGTGCCAGCTCCGGGACAGGGGACACCGGGGAGCTGTTTTTT. Its protein product is CASSGTGDTGELFF.

The J gene is TRBJ1-5, the V gene TRBV6-5; TRBD1 matches 8 bases. The CDR3 length is 14 residues. Germline V gene data show CDR1 as MNHEY and CDR2 as SVGAGI. With 6 bases clipped from V and 2 bases from J, the junction kept 3 bases outside the gene matches. CDR3 bases: TGTGCCAGCAGAGAGGGACAGGGCAATCAGCCCCAGCATTTT. As protein: CASREGQGNQPQHF.

V usage is TRBV29-1 and J usage is TRBJ1-1; the D is unclear. Germline values: CDR1 SQVTM, CDR2 ANQGSEA. Trimming stripped 3 bases from V and 2 bases from J, with 7 bases between. This CDR3 is 12 amino acids long. This CDR3 is CSVDTPNTEAFF. CDR3 nucleotides: TGCAGCGTTGATACACCTAACACTGAAGCTTTCTTT. The entire variable domain, with the rest obtained from reference TRBV29-1 and TRBJ1-1, is as follows: SAVISQKPSRDICQRGTSLTIQCQVDSQVTMMFWYRQQPGQSLTLIATANQGSEATYESGFVIDKFPISRPNLTFSTLTVSNMSPEDSSIYLCSVDTPNTEAFFGQGTRLTVV.

The sample holds one count of this clone. The chain couples TRBV6-4 to TRBJ2-1, with 9 bases fitting TRBD1. The CDR3 loop spans 15 amino acids. Looked up from germline, CDR1 is MRHNA and CDR2 is SNTAGT. Trimming cost V 4 bases and J 6 bases; bases outside gene matches: 7. Written as DNA, the CDR3 is TGTGCCAGCAGTGCTCACGGGACAGGGTCCAATGAGCAGTTCTTC. Protein sequence: CASSAHGTGSNEQFF.

In this sample, this clone turned up many times. CDR3 in amino acids: CSARGGSETQYF. The CDR3 DNA reads TGCAGCGCGAGGGGGGGGTCGGAGACCCAGTACTTC. The V gene is TRBV29-1, the J gene TRBJ2-5; the D gene is possibly TRBD2 (7 bases). This CDR3 has 12 residues. The germline V and J ends were trimmed by 7 bases and 5 bases, with 14 bases remaining between them. Germline V CDR1 and CDR2: SQVTM, ANQGSEA.